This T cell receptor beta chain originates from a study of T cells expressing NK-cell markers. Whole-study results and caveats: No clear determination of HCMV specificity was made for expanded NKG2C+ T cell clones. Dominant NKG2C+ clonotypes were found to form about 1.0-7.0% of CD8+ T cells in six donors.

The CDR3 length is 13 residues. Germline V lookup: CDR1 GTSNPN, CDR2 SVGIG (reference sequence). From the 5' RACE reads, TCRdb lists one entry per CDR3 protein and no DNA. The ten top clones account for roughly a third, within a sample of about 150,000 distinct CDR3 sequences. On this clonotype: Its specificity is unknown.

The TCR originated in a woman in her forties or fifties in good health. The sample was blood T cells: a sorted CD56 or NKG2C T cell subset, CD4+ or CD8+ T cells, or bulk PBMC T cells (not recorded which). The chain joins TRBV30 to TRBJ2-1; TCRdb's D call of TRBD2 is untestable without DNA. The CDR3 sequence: CAWSSGAYNEQFF.